Listed here are 32 T cell receptor beta chains from one sample, sequenced in a study of blood T cells in healthy people across ages. Primed by a sample-barcoded 5' primer and a J-beta primer mix, a second PCR proceeded for 7 to 11 cycles. Each CDR3 protein gets one entry after TCRdb re-called the 5' RACE reads with MiXCR. The data contain some 1.1 million distinct CDR3 sequences, more than 30% of them singletons. Sequencing was performed on blood. The source is a man younger than 30 in good health.

The rearrangement joins TRBV4-1 to TRBJ2-3; D may correspond to TRBD1 or TRBD2 (5 bases each). The CDR3 extends over 18 amino acids. V was clipped by 3 bases and J by 2 bases, with 21 bases between them. Per germline, CDR1 MGHRA and CDR2 YSYEKL. The CDR3 DNA reads as TGCGCCAGCAGCCACCCGATCCGGGACGATCGAAACACAGATACGCAGTATTTT. Residues: CASSHPIRDDRNTDTQYF.

This clonotype showed up many times. The genes are TRBV12-3 or TRBV12-4 and TRBJ1-2; the D is unclear. The germline V and J ends were trimmed by 8 bases and 1 base, with 8 bases remaining between them. CDR3 length: 12 residues. The CDR3 sequence is CASLDINYGYTF. The DNA for the CDR3 is TGTGCCAGCCTGGATATTAACTATGGCTACACCTTC.

This clonotype was recorded a few times. The chain joins TRBV11-1 to TRBJ2-7; TRBD1 matches at 8 bases. J lost 7 bases, V lost 5 bases, and 13 bases had no gene match. The CDR3 runs 15 residues. Germline CDR1 SGHAT, CDR2 FQDESV (reference sequence). DNA for the CDR3: TGTGCCAGCAGCCCCCGGGACAGGTCCTACAATGAGCAGTACTTC. Translated: CASSPRDRSYNEQYF.

This clonotype occurred once. One base away lies a much larger clone, so this may be a sequencing read error. The V call is TRBV18, the J call TRBJ2-5; TRBD2 agrees at 10 bases. In germline, CDR1 is KGHSH, CDR2 LQKENI. This CDR3 is built from 15 residues. The CDR3 here is CASPPASGGQETQYF. The CDR3 DNA reads as TGTGCCAGCCCACCAGCTAGCGGGGGACAAGAGACCCAGTACTTC. Filled out from reference TRBV18 and TRBJ2-5, the complete variable domain reads NAGVMQNPRHLVRRRGQEARLRCSPMKGHSHVYWYRQLPEEGLKFMVYLQKENIIDESGMPKERFSAEFPKEGPSILRIQQVVRGDSAAYFCASPPASGGQETQYFGPGTRLLVL.

In regard to this clonotype: Relative to the germline gene, one junction end is altered; a read error may explain this. The genes are TRBV5-1 and TRBJ1-1; the match to TRBD1 covers 7 bases. The CDR3 consists of 14 residues. The germline CDR1 and CDR2 sequences are SGHRS and YFSETQ. The CDR3: CASSSPTGKSETFF. CDR3 DNA sequence: TGCGCCAGCAGCTCCCCGACAGGGAAATCTGAAACTTTCTTT.

The chain is built from TRBV5-1 and TRBJ1-5; D gene unclear. From germline, CDR1 is SGHRS and CDR2 YFSETQ. The CDR3 extends over 14 amino acids. Between the trimmed V and J ends, which lost 0 bases and 7 bases, there was a span of 11 bases. The DNA of the CDR3 is TGCGCCAGCAGCTTGGGGACCCCTGGGCAGCCCCAGCATTTT. Protein sequence: CASSLGTPGQPQHF.

V usage is TRBV18 and J usage is TRBJ1-6, with a possible D match to TRBD1 (5 bases). Germline V gene sequence: CDR1 KGHSH, CDR2 LQKENI. V was pared by 2 bases and J by 10 bases, with 9 bases between. CDR3 length equals 13 residues. The CDR3 sequence is CASSPNRDSPLHF. The CDR3 DNA reads TGTGCCAGCTCACCAAATCGGGACTCACCCCTCCACTTT.

The chain is built from TRBV9 and TRBJ1-2, with a tentative D call TRBD1 (6 bases). The V gene lost 4 bases and the J gene lost 3 bases, with 16 bases spanning the gap. The CDR3 extends over 15 amino acids. Per the germline V gene, CDR1 is SGDLS and CDR2 is YYNGEE. The CDR3 loop reads CASSPRGGGDYGYTF. The CDR3 bases are TGTGCCAGCAGCCCCCGTGGGGGCGGGGACTATGGCTACACCTTC.

This clonotype was seen a few times. This rearrangement joins TRBV4-2 to TRBJ1-4; TRBD1 matches at 8 bases. Germline assignment: CDR1 LGHNA and CDR2 YNFKEQ. This CDR3 has 16 amino acids. Trimming took 4 bases from V and 1 from J; bases not matched to a gene: 5. The CDR3 protein is CASSPGQGGTNEKLFF. The CDR3 region has the DNA TGTGCCAGCAGCCCCGGACAGGGAGGAACTAATGAAAAACTGTTTTTT.

J is TRBJ2-2 and V is TRBV5-1; unclear D gene. The CDR3 runs to 14 residues. Germline V gives CDR1 SGHRS, CDR2 YFSETQ. The ends were cut back, 0 bases at V and 8 bases at J, with 11 bases in the middle. The CDR3 protein is CASSLDTTGGELFF. Written as DNA, the CDR3 is TGCGCCAGCAGCTTGGACACAACCGGTGGGGAGCTGTTTTTT.

In DNA form, the CDR3 reads TGTGCCAGCACCCGGGACAGGGGGACTGAAGCTTTCTTT. It translates to CASTRDRGTEAFF. The chain employs TRBV12-3 or TRBV12-4 and TRBJ1-1, with 11 bases matching TRBD1. The CDR3 has 13 residues. With V trimmed by 7 bases and J by 5 bases, 3 bases remained unmatched.

This clonotype has only a few counts. The chain uses TRBV6-4 and TRBJ2-1; TRBD1 matches at 11 bases. Trimming at V came to 7 bases and at J to 3 bases, leaving 8 bases not matched to a gene. CDR1 and CDR2 (germline): MRHNA, SNTAGT. This CDR3 has 16 residues. The DNA of the CDR3 is TGTGCCAGCACCTGCTGGGGACAGGGGGACTACAATGAGCAGTTCTTC. Amino acids: CASTCWGQGDYNEQFF.

The V call is TRBV12-3 or TRBV12-4, the J call TRBJ1-5, with 9 bases that match TRBD1. This CDR3 is built from 19 residues. V shed 2 bases and J 6 bases; nucleotides not matched to a gene: 17. The CDR3 loop reads CASSLSTGGLTRGGQPQHF. DNA of the CDR3: TGTGCCAGCAGTTTATCCACAGGGGGCCTGACCCGAGGGGGTCAGCCCCAGCATTTT.

This clonotype occurred a few times. This chain joins TRBV29-1 and TRBJ1-4; 9 bases match TRBD1. In germline, CDR1 is SQVTM, CDR2 ANQGSEA. CDR3 length equals 14 residues. Trimming cost V 7 bases and J 12 bases; bases outside gene matches: 15. CDR3 bases: TGCAGCGCCGGACAGGGGACAGGTATCGGGGAACTGTTTTTT. Translation gives CSAGQGTGIGELFF.

V and J are TRBV7-2 and TRBJ2-1; D gene uncertain. The CDR3 covers 14 residues. Trimming took 5 bases from V and 6 from J, leaving 14 bases between them. The germline gives CDR1 SGHTA, CDR2 FQGNSA. The CDR3 DNA reads TGTGCCAGCAGCAAATTTCACGAGGTCAATGAGCAGTTCTTC. It yields the protein CASSKFHEVNEQFF.

This rearrangement joins TRBV9 to TRBJ1-2; unclear D gene. Germline values: CDR1 SGDLS, CDR2 YYNGEE. The CDR3 consists of 13 residues. Trimming shortened V by 0 bases and J by 8 bases, and 11 bases separated the two germline ends. The CDR3 nucleotides are TGTGCCAGCAGCGTAGATGAGGTCCGCGGCTACACCTTC. Residues: CASSVDEVRGYTF. Supplemented by reference TRBV9 and TRBJ1-2, the full variable domain reads DSGVTQTPKHLITATGQRVTLRCSPRSGDLSVYWYQQSLDQGLQFLIQYYNGEERAKGNILERFSAQQFPDLHSELNLSSLELGDSALYFCASSVDEVRGYTFGSGTRLTVV.

This chain uses TRBV12-3 or TRBV12-4 with TRBJ1-5, with 10 nucleotides matching TRBD1. The CDR3 runs 13 residues. V lost 5 bases, J lost 9 bases, and 4 bases stayed unmatched. The CDR3 loop reads CASSKTGGRPQHF. CDR3 coding DNA: TGTGCCAGCAGTAAGACAGGGGGCAGGCCCCAGCATTTT.

This clonotype has more than one count but fewer than ten. The rearrangement joins TRBV5-1 to TRBJ1-1; 7 bases align to TRBD1. V lost 6 bases to trimming and J lost 4 bases; unmatched junction nucleotides: 9. CDR3 length equals 14 residues. Germline V lookup: CDR1 SGHRS, CDR2 YFSETQ. In DNA form, the CDR3 reads TGCGCCAGCACCTCTTCCAGGGGGAGCACTGAAGCTTTCTTT. It encodes CASTSSRGSTEAFF.

The J gene is TRBJ2-2, the V gene TRBV5-1, with unresolved D. CDR3 length: 15 amino acids. V was cut by 0 bases and J by 3 bases, with 9 bases left in between. CDR1 and CDR2 (germline): SGHRS, YFSETQ. The CDR3 DNA sequence: TGCGCCAGCAGCTTGGGAACACCTGACACCGGGGAGCTGTTTTTT. As protein: CASSLGTPDTGELFF. Combining the CDR3 with reference TRBV5-1 and TRBJ2-2 gives the whole variable domain KAGVTQTPRYLIKTRGQQVTLSCSPISGHRSVSWYQQTPGQGLQFLFEYFSETQRNKGNFPGRFSGRQFSNSRSEMNVSTLELGDSALYLCASSLGTPDTGELFFGEGSRLTVL.

The rearrangement joins TRBV14 to TRBJ2-1; D is unresolved. V dropped 4 bases and J dropped 0 bases, with 22 bases sitting between them. Per germline, CDR1 SGHDN and CDR2 FVKESK. The length of the CDR3 is 19 residues. The CDR3 DNA follows: TGTGCCAGCAGCCCAACCGCTGATTTGAGACTCAGCTCCTACAATGAGCAGTTCTTC. Translating gives CASSPTADLRLSSYNEQFF.

The genes are TRBV2 and TRBJ1-3, with a possible D match to TRBD1 (5 bases). The CDR3 extends over 17 amino acids. CDR1 SNHLY and CDR2 FYNNEI come from the germline V gene. V dropped 1 base and J dropped 4 bases, with 17 bases sitting between them. As DNA, the CDR3 is TGTGCCAGCAGTGAAGAATTCCAGGGAAGGGGCGGAAACACCATATATTTT. Translation: CASSEEFQGRGGNTIYF.

V is TRBV6-2 or TRBV6-3 and J is TRBJ1-5, with 7 bases fitting TRBD1. Losses at the gene ends were 0 bases for V and 4 bases for J; bases not matched to a gene: 6. CDR3 size: 16 residues. CDR1 is MNHEY and CDR2 is SVGEGT in the germline V gene. CDR3 sequence reads: CASSYSHRGFNQPQHF. CDR3 in DNA: TGTGCCAGCAGTTACTCCCACAGGGGTTTTAATCAGCCCCAGCATTTT.

This chain connects TRBV12-3 or TRBV12-4 to TRBJ2-5; possibly TRBD1 or TRBD2 for D (5 bases each). The ends were cut back, 8 bases at V and 4 bases at J, with 11 bases in the middle. CDR3 length: 12 residues. DNA of the CDR3: TGTGCCAGCGGACCGAGGGGAGAGACCCAGTACTTC. Translated: CASGPRGETQYF.

The V and J genes are TRBV19 and TRBJ2-1, with 8 bases lining up with TRBD1. The J call may be mistaken, given a closer DNA end match to TRBJ2-7. Germline values: CDR1 LNHDA, CDR2 SQIVND (reference sequence). The CDR3 runs 17 residues. CDR3 nucleotide sequence: TGTGCCAGTAGTATCGGTACAGGGGGGCTTTCCTACAATGAGCAGTACTTC. Its protein product is CASSIGTGGLSYNEQYF.

This clonotype has a single count. CDR3 sequence reads: CAWSVLRWSGDGIAFF. The CDR3 DNA sequence: TGTGCCTGGAGTGTACTACGCTGGTCAGGCGACGGGATTGCTTTCTTT. The rearrangement joins TRBV30 to TRBJ1-1; D gene unclear. Germline V gene data show CDR1 as GTSNPN and CDR2 as SVGIG (reference sequence). The CDR3 has 16 amino acids. V was clipped by 0 bases and J by 11 bases, with 25 bases between them.

The chain recombines TRBV4-3 with TRBJ1-4; the D gene is possibly TRBD1 (5 bases). Per the germline V gene, CDR1 is LGHNA and CDR2 is YSLEER. CDR3 length: 15 amino acids. V gave up 2 bases and J gave up 5 bases, with 12 bases separating them. The CDR3 sequence is CASSQFVQGNEKLFF. The CDR3 DNA reads as TGCGCCAGCAGCCAATTTGTCCAGGGAAATGAAAAACTGTTTTTT.

V is TRBV3-1 and J is TRBJ2-5; tentative D call: TRBD2 (7 bases). This CDR3 contains 14 residues. Trimming took 6 bases from V and 1 from J, leaving 12 bases between them. Germline V lookup: CDR1 LGHDT, CDR2 YNNKEL (reference sequence). The CDR3 region has the DNA TGTGCCAGCAGTGCGGGGGCCGTCCAAGAGACCCAGTACTTC. Residues: CASSAGAVQETQYF.

The V call is TRBV27, the J call TRBJ2-1, with 9 bases that match TRBD2. V lost 2 bases and J lost 7; bases outside the gene matches: 9. The CDR3 is made up of 16 amino acids. CDR1 and CDR2 (germline): MNHEY, SMNVEV (reference sequence). The chain's CDR3 is CASSLIGLAGPNEQFF. The CDR3, as DNA: TGTGCCAGCAGTTTAATCGGGCTAGCGGGGCCTAATGAGCAGTTCTTC.

V gene TRBV6-6 combines with J gene TRBJ1-6; no firm D call. Germline V gene sequence: CDR1 MNHNY, CDR2 SVGAGI (reference sequence). The CDR3 totals 15 residues. V shed 0 bases and J shed 5 bases, with 8 bases lying between them. This CDR3 reads CASSYSIVDNSPLHF. Written as DNA, the CDR3 is TGTGCCAGCAGTTACTCGATTGTAGATAATTCACCCCTCCACTTT.

This clonotype was picked up a small number of times. The chain uses TRBV7-3 and TRBJ2-3, with 7 bases matching TRBD1. Germline loops: CDR1 SGHTA, CDR2 FQGTGA. The CDR3 is 16 amino acids. V was clipped by 5 bases and J by 3 bases; unmatched bases: 11. In nucleotides, the CDR3 is TGTGCCAGCAGCCCGAAGGGACAGAAACTAACAGATACGCAGTATTTT. Translating it yields CASSPKGQKLTDTQYF.

This chain joins TRBV7-8 and TRBJ2-2; possible D gene TRBD1, 6 bases. With 1 base removed from V and 3 bases from J, the gap between germline ends came to 12 bases. Germline CDR1 reads SGHVS; CDR2 reads FQNEAQ. CDR3 length: 16 residues. CDR3 DNA sequence: TGTGCCAGCAGCTTAGGGGGGCAGGGAGACACCGGGGAGCTGTTTTTT. It yields the protein CASSLGGQGDTGELFF. Full variable domain (remainder filled in from reference TRBV7-8 and TRBJ2-2): GAGVSQSPRYKVAKRGQDVALRCDPISGHVSLFWYQQALGQGPEFLTYFQNEAQLDKSGLPSDRFFAERPEGSVSTLKIQRTQQEDSAVYLCASSLGGQGDTGELFFGEGSRLTVL.

The genes are TRBV5-6 and TRBJ1-5; 7 bases agree with TRBD1. The germline V gene encodes CDR1 SGHDT and CDR2 YYEEEE. This CDR3 region has 14 residues. V lost 4 bases and J lost 6; bases outside the gene matches: 7. The DNA for the CDR3 is TGTGCCAGCAGCCCAAGACAGGGTACTCAGCCCCAGCATTTT. Its protein product is CASSPRQGTQPQHF.